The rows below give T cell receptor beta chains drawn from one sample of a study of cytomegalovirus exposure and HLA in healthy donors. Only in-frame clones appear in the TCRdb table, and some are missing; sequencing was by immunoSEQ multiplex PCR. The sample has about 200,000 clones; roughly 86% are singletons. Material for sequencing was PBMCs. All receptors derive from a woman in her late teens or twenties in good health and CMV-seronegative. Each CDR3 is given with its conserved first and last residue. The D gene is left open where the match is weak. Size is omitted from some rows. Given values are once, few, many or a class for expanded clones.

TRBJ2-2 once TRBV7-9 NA CASSLAYVRNTGELFF TGTGCCAGCAGCTTAGCGTACGTCAGGAACACCGGGGAGCTGTTTTTT
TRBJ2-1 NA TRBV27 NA CASSFRAGPLQHNEQFF TGTGCCAGCAGTTTTCGGGCGGGGCCCCTGCAGCACAATGAGCAGTTCTTC
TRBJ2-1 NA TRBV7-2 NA CASSLPGIRGEQFF TGTGCCAGCAGCCTACCGGGAATCCGGGGTGAGCAGTTCTTC
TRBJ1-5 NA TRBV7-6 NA CASSLTGNQPQHF TGTGCCAGCAGCCTAACAGGCAATCAGCCCCAGCATTTT
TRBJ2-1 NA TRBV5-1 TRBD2 CASSLSPSGTSGYNEQFF TGCGCCAGCAGCTTGTCCCCCTCCGGGACTAGCGGGTACAATGAGCAGTTCTTC
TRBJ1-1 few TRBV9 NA CASSLSPIAAESFF TGTGCCAGCAGCTTGTCCCCAATTGCGGCTGAATCTTTCTTT
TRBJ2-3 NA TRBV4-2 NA CASSQDRWLRGTDTQYF TGTGCCAGCAGCCAAGATCGGTGGCTGCGGGGCACAGATACGCAGTATTTT
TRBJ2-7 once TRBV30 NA CAWSLGTATYEQYF TGTGCCTGGAGTCTGGGGACTGCGACCTACGAGCAGTACTTC
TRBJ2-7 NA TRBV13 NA CASSLEEEGEQYF TGTGCCAGCAGCTTAGAAGAGGAGGGGGAGCAGTACTTC
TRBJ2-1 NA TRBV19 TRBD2 CASSPLSAGTSGSYEQFF TGTGCCAGTAGTCCGCTAAGTGCCGGGACTAGCGGGAGTTATGAGCAGTTCTTC
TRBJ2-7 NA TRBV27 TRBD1 CASSLYRDREPYEQYF TGTGCCAGCAGTTTATACCGGGACAGGGAACCTTACGAGCAGTACTTC
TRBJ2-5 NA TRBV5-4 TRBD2 CASSRFGREETQYF TGTGCCAGCAGCCGCTTTGGGAGGGAAGAGACCCAGTACTTC
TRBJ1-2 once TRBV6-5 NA CASSEEGVLSGYTF TGTGCCAGCAGTGAAGAAGGGGTACTATCCGGCTACACCTTC
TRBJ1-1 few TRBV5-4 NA CASSLELGTGTEAFF TGTGCCAGCAGCTTGGAGCTGGGCACAGGCACTGAAGCTTTCTTT
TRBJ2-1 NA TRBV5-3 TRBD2 CARSWTSNEQFF TGTGCCAGAAGCTGGACTAGCAATGAGCAGTTCTTC
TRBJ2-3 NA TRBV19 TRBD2 CASSPTSGPLDTQYF TGTGCCAGTAGTCCGACTAGCGGACCACTTGATACGCAGTATTTT
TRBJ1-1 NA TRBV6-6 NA CASSSTGYTEAFF TGTGCCAGCAGTTCAACAGGGTACACTGAAGCTTTCTTT
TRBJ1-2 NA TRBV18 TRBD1 CASSSDRGTNYGYTF TGTGCCAGCTCATCGGACAGGGGTACTAACTATGGCTACACCTTC
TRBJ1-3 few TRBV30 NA CAWTDSPGNTIYF TGTGCCTGGACGGACAGTCCCGGAAACACCATATATTTT
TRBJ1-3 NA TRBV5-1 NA CASSLEGGSGNTIYF TGCGCCAGCAGCTTGGAAGGGGGTTCTGGAAACACCATATATTTT
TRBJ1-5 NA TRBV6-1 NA CASSGAQDQPQHF TGTGCCAGCAGTGGGGCGCAGGATCAGCCCCAGCATTTT
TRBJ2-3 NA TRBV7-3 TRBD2 CASSTSGRTDTQYF TGTGCCAGCAGTACTAGCGGGAGGACAGATACGCAGTATTTT
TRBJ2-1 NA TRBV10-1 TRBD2 CASRPRSGGGLPPFF TGCGCCAGCAGACCACGTAGCGGGGGGGGCTTACCTCCGTTCTTC
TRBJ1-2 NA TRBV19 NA CASSMGSPYGYTF TGTGCCAGTAGTATGGGCAGTCCCTATGGCTACACCTTC
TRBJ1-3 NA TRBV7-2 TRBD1 CASSLPGQTSGNTIYF TGTGCCAGCAGCTTACCGGGACAGACCTCTGGAAACACCATATATTTT
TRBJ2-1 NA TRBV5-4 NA CASSPSDNNEQFF TGTGCCAGCAGCCCCAGCGATAACAATGAGCAGTTCTTC
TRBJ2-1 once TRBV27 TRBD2 CASSPQGGRHEQFF TGTGCCAGCAGTCCCCAGGGCGGGAGACATGAGCAGTTCTTC
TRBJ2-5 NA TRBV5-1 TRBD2 CASSFIAGGQETQYF TGCGCCAGCAGCTTCATAGCGGGGGGCCAAGAGACCCAGTACTTC